These 27 T cell receptor gamma chains came from one sample sequenced in a study of gamma delta lymphoproliferative disorders and STAT genes. PBMCs from patients and controls supplied the genomic DNA for sequencing. TCRdb redid the clone calls on the multiplex PCR reads with CATT. The table lists about 540 gamma-chain clones, 25% to 30% of them singletons. The specimen was blood. Receptors were obtained from a human donor in good health.

Many counts were recorded for this clone. TCRdb has a much larger clone's protein, which differs at residue 3 from the translation of this DNA, likely because of a read error; what is shown is the protein translated from the DNA. This chain connects TRGV2 to TRGJ1 or TRGJ2. The J gene, missing from TCRdb, was assigned here through DNA to germline matching. Germline loops: CDR1 EGSNGY, CDR2 YDSYNSKV. The CDR3 has 13 residues. CDR3 DNA sequence: TGTGCCCCCTGGGACGGGGTTTATTATAAGAAACTCTTT. Translating gives CAPWDGVYYKKLF.

The gene calls are TRGV2 and TRGJ1 or TRGJ2. The J gene, not given by TCRdb, was assigned here from a germline match of the nucleotide sequence. Germline assignment: CDR1 EGSNGY and CDR2 YDSYNSKV. Germline trimming cut 5 bases from V and 8 bases from J; bases unmatched to any gene: 12. CDR3 length: 13 residues. The CDR3 DNA reads as TGTGCCACCTGGGCCGCAGGGTTACATAAGAAACTCTTT. This encodes CATWAAGLHKKLF.

On this clone: Because the CDR3's place on the DNA is in doubt, the DNA is left out and the CDR3 is given as listed by TCRdb. In the same sample, other DNA sequences code for this CDR3. The V gene is TRGV2; the J gene was not called. The CDR3 totals 19 residues, both ends included. The germline gives CDR1 EGSNGY, CDR2 YDSYNSKV. The CDR3 sequence: CATWDEPIIRNSLAVEQHF.

The sample holds a few counts of this clone. Translating this DNA gives a protein that differs at residue 12 from the TCRdb one, which belongs to a much larger clone; a read error is likely, and the protein shown is this translation. The J gene was not called, though the V gene is TRGV2. Germline V CDR1 and CDR2: EGSNGY, YDSYNSKV. CDR3 length equals 14 residues. In DNA form, the CDR3 reads TGTGCCACCTGGGACGGGCCATTGGATTATAAGAACCTCTTT. Residues: CATWDGPLDYKNLF.

On this clone: The likely explanation is a read error, given a far larger clone one base away. Different DNA sequences within this sample yield the same CDR3. This sequence joins TRGV10 and TRGJ1 or TRGJ2. TCRdb supplies no J gene; here it was assigned by aligning the nucleotide sequence to germline. TRGV10 is sorted into the ORF group, with uncertain function. Trimming cost V 11 bases and J 10 bases; bases outside gene matches: 9. The CDR3 is made up of 10 amino acids. The CDR3 DNA reads TGTGCTGCGCCCTGTGGCAAGAAACTCTTT. Its translation is CAAPCGKKLF.

Worth noting for this clone: It is unclear where the CDR3 begins or ends on the DNA, so no DNA is shown, and the CDR3 is as TCRdb lists it. There is no J gene call, but TRGV2 is given as the V gene. CDR1 and CDR2 (germline): EGSNGY, YDSYNSKV. The CDR3 is 16 amino acids long, termini counted. The CDR3 sequence is CATWDGPDSLAVEQHF.

The V call is TRGV10, the J call TRGJP1. TCRdb does not report a J gene; here it was assigned by matching the DNA to germline references. TRGV10 is assigned to the ORF class and has an uncertain function. With 8 bases clipped from V and 0 bases from J, the junction kept 13 bases outside the gene matches. The CDR3 is made up of 17 amino acids. This CDR3 reads CAAWALGRNTTGWFKIF. The CDR3 DNA sequence: TGTGCTGCGTGGGCCCTGGGACGGAATACCACTGGTTGGTTCAAGATATTT.

This clone rates as large. This CDR3 is also generated by other DNA sequences in the sample. The chain combines TRGV2 with TRGJP2. The J gene is not listed in TCRdb, so it was assigned here from a DNA match to germline. CDR3 size: 17 residues. V shed 1 base and J 2 bases; nucleotides not matched to a gene: 10. Germline CDR1 is EGSNGY and CDR2 is YDSYNSKV. In nucleotides, the CDR3 is TGTGCCACCTGGGACGGACTAGGATTCAGTAGTGATTGGATCAAGACGTTT. Its protein is CATWDGLGFSSDWIKTF.

In this sample, this clone turned up many times. TCRdb's protein for this DNA is that of a much larger clone and differs from the translation at residue 3, likely a read error; the protein shown is the DNA translation. The chain carries TRGV4 and TRGJ1 or TRGJ2. TCRdb gives no J gene; it was assigned here by matching the DNA to germline. CDR3 size: 21 residues. CDR1 is EGSTGY, CDR2 YDSYTSSV, per germline. The CDR3 spells CAPWDGPGRSAPVSNYYKKLF. The CDR3 DNA reads as TGTGCCCCCTGGGATGGGCCGGGCCGCTCGGCCCCCGTATCGAATTATTATAAGAAACTCTTT.

This clone came up a few times. A far larger clone is a single base away, which makes a read error likely. Other DNA sequences in the same sample also yield this CDR3. Here the V gene is TRGV10, but the J gene went uncalled. TRGV10 is an open reading frame whose function is uncertain. The CDR3 contains 15 residues. CDR3 loop: CAAWDYDGIYYKKLF. As DNA, the CDR3 is TGTGCTGCGTGGGATTATGACGGAATTTATTATAAGAAACTCTTC.

This clone is hyperexpanded within its sample. Other nucleotide sequences in the sample specify the same CDR3. The J gene is TRGJ1 or TRGJ2, the V gene TRGV4. The J gene is absent in TCRdb and was assigned here via DNA matching to germline. From germline, CDR1 is EGSTGY and CDR2 YDSYTSSV. Losses at the gene ends were 0 bases for V and 0 bases for J; bases not matched to a gene: 23. CDR3 length: 21 amino acids. CDR3 in DNA: TGTGCCACCTGGGATGGGCCGGGCCGCTCGGCCCCCGTATCGAATTATTATAAGAAACTCTTT. This codes for CATWDGPGRSAPVSNYYKKLF.

This clone ranks as large (0.1 to 1%). The chain couples TRGV10 to TRGJP1. TCRdb carries no J gene annotation; the J gene was assigned here by matching the DNA with germline. TRGV10 is an ORF, with its function uncertain. V was pared by 8 bases and J by 4 bases, with 8 bases of the junction left unmatched. CDR3 size: 14 residues. The CDR3: CAAWDNFTGWFKIF. The CDR3 DNA reads as TGTGCTGCGTGGGACAACTTCACTGGTTGGTTCAAGATATTT.

With regard to this clone: Because the CDR3's place on the DNA is in doubt, the DNA is left out and the CDR3 is given as listed by TCRdb. Here the V gene is TRGV8, but the J gene went uncalled. Germline CDR1 VENAVY, CDR2 YDSYNSRV. The length of the CDR3 is 19 amino acids, counting both ends. The CDR3 loop is CATWDSLIIRNSLAVEQHF.

By sample fraction, this clone is large. The V and J genes are TRGV9 and TRGJ1 or TRGJ2. The J gene is absent in TCRdb and was assigned here via DNA matching to germline. From germline, CDR1 is GITISATS and CDR2 ISYDGTV (reference sequence). The CDR3 has 15 residues. Losses at the gene ends were 0 bases for V and 7 bases for J; bases not matched to a gene: 12. Here the CDR3 reads CALWEVPLSWYKKLF. CDR3 nucleotide sequence: TGTGCCTTGTGGGAGGTGCCGCTCTCGTGGTATAAGAAACTCTTT.

This clone has just a few counts. The DNA is omitted, as the CDR3 cannot be located on it reliably, and the CDR3 follows TCRdb's listing. There is no J gene call, but TRGV10 is given as the V gene. TRGV10 is sorted into the ORF group, with uncertain function. Both ends counted, the CDR3 spans 16 residues. CDR3 amino acids: CAAYLRGNSLAVEQHF.

This clone rates as large. The chain recombines TRGV8 with TRGJP2. TCRdb leaves out the J gene; it was filled in here by matching the DNA to germline. V trimming: 2 bases; J trimming: 8 bases; junction bases outside the gene matches: 11. CDR1 VENAVY and CDR2 YDSYNSRV come from the germline V gene. The CDR3 consists of 15 residues. The CDR3 region has the DNA TGTGCCACCTGGGATAAACCCACAAGGGATTGGATCAAGACGTTT. Its protein is CATWDKPTRDWIKTF.

This clone was seen a few times. A far larger clone is just one base off, so this is likely a read error. The limits of the CDR3 on the DNA are not certain, so only TCRdb's listed CDR3 is given. The same CDR3 is also encoded by other DNA sequences in this sample. The V gene is given as TRGV11, and no J gene call is available. TRGV11 is an ORF; its function is uncertain. The CDR3 extends over 17 residues, inclusive of both ends. CDR3 amino acids: CTTVPAGLGTFSWFKIF.

This clone has just a few counts. The DNA is omitted, as the CDR3 cannot be located on it reliably, and the CDR3 follows TCRdb's listing. With the J gene uncalled, the V gene is TRGV10. TRGV10 is identified as an open reading frame with a role that is uncertain. The CDR3 numbers 17 amino acids, ends counted. CDR3 loop: CAAWSIIRNSLAVEQHF.

This clone is labeled large (0.1 to 1%). In the same sample, other DNA sequences code for this CDR3. The chain combines TRGV2 with TRGJP2. The J gene comes from matching the DNA to germline here; TCRdb lacks it. Germline V gives CDR1 EGSNGY, CDR2 YDSYNSKV. V dropped 2 bases and J dropped 8; count of bases not matched to a gene: 8. This CDR3 is built from 14 residues. CDR3 DNA: TGTGCCACCTGGGACGTATCTCGCGATTGGATCAAGACGTTT. It specifies CATWDVSRDWIKTF.

By its share, this clone is large (0.1 to 1%). The chain joins TRGV2 to TRGJP2. The J gene, absent from TCRdb, was called here by matching the DNA to germline. CDR1 and CDR2 (germline): EGSNGY, YDSYNSKV. After removal of 9 bases from V and 3 bases from J, the junction contained 7 bases not matched to a gene. This CDR3 has 13 amino acids. DNA for the CDR3: TGTGCCACCCGGGGGGGTAGTGATTGGATCAAGACGTTT. Protein sequence: CATRGGSDWIKTF.

This clone rates as large. J is TRGJ1 or TRGJ2 and V is TRGV8. Here the J gene was assigned by germline matching of the DNA, as TCRdb has none. V lost 0 bases, J lost 2 bases, and 1 base stayed unmatched. Germline V lookup: CDR1 VENAVY, CDR2 YDSYNSRV. CDR3 length: 13 amino acids. This chain's CDR3 is CATWDRHYYKKLF. The DNA for the CDR3 is TGTGCCACCTGGGATAGGCATTATTATAAGAAACTCTTT.

Notes on this clone: The DNA is omitted, as the CDR3 cannot be located on it reliably, and the CDR3 follows TCRdb's listing. The J segment was not called; the V segment is TRGV2. Per the germline V gene, CDR1 is EGSNGY and CDR2 is YDSYNSKV. The CDR3 comprises 19 residues, both ends counted. CDR3 protein: CATWDGPIIRNSLAVEQHF.

This clone was observed a handful of times. The protein recorded in TCRdb matches a much larger clone and deviates from this DNA's translation at residue 11, suggesting a read error; the protein here is obtained by translating the DNA. The V call is TRGV4, the J call TRGJ1 or TRGJ2. TCRdb is silent on the J gene; assignment here came from matching the DNA to germline. Germline V CDR1 and CDR2: EGSTGY, YDSYTSSV. Germline trimming cut 0 bases from V and 0 bases from J; bases unmatched to any gene: 23. The CDR3 has 21 amino acids. CDR3 DNA: TGTGCCACCTGGGATGGGCCGGGCCGCTCGGTCCCCGTATCGAATTATTATAAGAAACTCTTT. It codes for CATWDGPGRSVPVSNYYKKLF.

V gene TRGV4 combines with J gene TRGJ1 or TRGJ2. Germline matching of the DNA provided the J gene here, since TCRdb leaves it blank. CDR1 and CDR2 (germline): EGSTGY, YDSYTSSV. The CDR3 has 21 amino acids. CDR3: CAEGDGPGRSAPVSNYYKKLF. CDR3 DNA: TGTGCGGAAGGGGATGGGCCGGGCCGCTCGGCCCCCGTATCGAATTATTATAAGAAACTCTTT.

The sample holds many counts of this clone. With a far larger clone one base away, a read error is the likely cause. Within the sample, other DNA sequences also encode this same CDR3. The genes are TRGV4 and TRGJ1 or TRGJ2. The J gene comes from matching the DNA to germline here; TCRdb lacks it. Unmatched junction bases numbered 23, after V lost 0 bases and J lost 0 bases. This CDR3 has 21 residues. Per germline, CDR1 EGSTGY and CDR2 YDSYTSSV. The CDR3 DNA reads TGTGCCACCTGGGATGGGCCGGGCCGCTCAGCCCCCGTATCGAATTATTATAAGAAACTCTTT. This encodes CATWDGPGRSAPVSNYYKKLF.

This clone ranks as medium-sized (0.01 to 0.1%). The chain couples TRGV10 to TRGJ1 or TRGJ2. Germline matching of the DNA provided the J gene here, since TCRdb leaves it blank. TRGV10 is flagged as an ORF with uncertain function. The junction had 9 bases not matched to a gene; V was cut back by 8 bases and J by 1 base. This CDR3 comprises 14 residues. CDR3: CAAWDSFNYYKKLF. CDR3 nucleotides: TGTGCTGCGTGGGATTCCTTTAATTATTATAAGAAACTCTTT.

By proportion, this clone is medium-sized (0.01 to 0.1%). This chain links TRGV8 with TRGJ1 or TRGJ2. TCRdb leaves out the J gene; it was filled in here by matching the DNA to germline. The J segment lost 7 bases and the V segment lost 12 bases, leaving 9 bases of the junction unmatched. This CDR3 spans 10 amino acids. Germline-derived CDR1 and CDR2 are VENAVY and YDSYNSRV. Written as DNA, the CDR3 is TGTGCCCGGATGCGCTATAAGAAACTCTTT. As protein: CARMRYKKLF.